This T cell receptor beta chain was documented in a study of cytomegalovirus exposure and HLA in healthy donors. To note about this clone: Its antigen is unidentified.

PCR amplification relied on 60 Vbeta primers (plus 13 Jbeta primers). Libraries were prepared by immunoSEQ multiplex PCR; TCRdb keeps only in-frame clonotypes and omits some of them. The sample consists of roughly 190,000 clones, about 13% of them appearing once. Findings and caveats of the study: Most subjects' HLA-A and HLA-B alleles were reportedly predicted from TCR beta sequences. Roughly even sequencing depth across donors was the assumption behind the presence/absence analyses. Earlier analysis looked at TCR beta V segments, and most were productive about 87% or about 30% of the time.

Deletions cut 11 bases from V and 1 base from J, with 14 bases between. Per the germline V gene, CDR1 is LNHDA and CDR2 is SQIVND (reference sequence). The CDR3 covers 13 residues. The rearrangement uses TRBV19 and TRBJ1-1, with no clear D. Sample: PBMCs. The sequence was collected from a middle-aged man in good health and CMV-seropositive. This CDR3 is CASGKAPNTEAFF. In DNA form, the CDR3 reads TGTGCCTCCGGGAAGGCACCGAACACTGAAGCTTTCTTT.